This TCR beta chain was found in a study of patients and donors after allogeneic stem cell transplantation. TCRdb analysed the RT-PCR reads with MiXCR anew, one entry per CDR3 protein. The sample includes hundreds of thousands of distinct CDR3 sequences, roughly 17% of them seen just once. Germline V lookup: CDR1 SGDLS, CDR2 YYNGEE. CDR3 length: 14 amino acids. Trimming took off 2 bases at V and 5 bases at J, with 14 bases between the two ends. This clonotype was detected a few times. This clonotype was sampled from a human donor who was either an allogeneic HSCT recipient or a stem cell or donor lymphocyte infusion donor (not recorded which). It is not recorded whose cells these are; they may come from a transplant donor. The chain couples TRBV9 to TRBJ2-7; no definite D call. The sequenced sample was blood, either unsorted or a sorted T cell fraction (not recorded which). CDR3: CASSVGTLRHEQYF. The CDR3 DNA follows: TGTGCCAGCAGCGTCGGAACCTTGCGGCACGAGCAGTACTTC.